The entry below describes one T cell receptor beta chain. What it binds is unknown. The sample is drawn from a study of T cells in Graves' hyperthyroidism and ophthalmopathy. For the study at large: The blood sample was taken at first diagnosis, before treatment began.

What was amplified from RNA transcripts were TCR beta CDR3 regions. Carried out on the TCR CDR3, a first-round RT-PCR used the HTBI primer set. Via MiXCR, TCRdb re-called the multiplex PCR reads, giving one row per CDR3 protein. The profile shows about 350,000 distinct CDR3 sequences, 11% to 15% of them singletons. The CDR3 extends over 17 amino acids. The V gene's germline CDR1 is SGHAT and CDR2 FQNNGV. The V gene lost 1 base and the J gene lost 0 bases, with 16 bases spanning the gap. Study-level points and caveats: Classification by a 13 V-J model distinguished ophthalmopathy from stable hyperthyroidism.

Lactation, pregnancy, other autoimmune disease or uncontrolled infection led to exclusion of patients. Fresh 10 ml peripheral blood yielded PBMCs. Material for sequencing was blood. V usage is TRBV11-2 and J usage is TRBJ2-7; either TRBD1 or TRBD2 may fit D (6 bases each). The source of this sequence is a woman in her thirties with Graves' hyperthyroidism. The CDR3 DNA reads TGTGCCAGCAGCTTAGGGGGCCGGGGGCAGGGCTCCTACGAGCAGTACTTC. Encoded protein: CASSLGGRGQGSYEQYF. Together with reference TRBV11-2 and TRBJ2-7, the CDR3 gives the full variable domain: EAGVAQSPRYKIIEKRQSVAFWCNPISGHATLYWYQQILGQGPKLLIQFQNNGVVDDSQLPKDRFSAERLKGVDSTLKIQPAKLEDSAVYLCASSLGGRGQGSYEQYFGPGTRLTVT.